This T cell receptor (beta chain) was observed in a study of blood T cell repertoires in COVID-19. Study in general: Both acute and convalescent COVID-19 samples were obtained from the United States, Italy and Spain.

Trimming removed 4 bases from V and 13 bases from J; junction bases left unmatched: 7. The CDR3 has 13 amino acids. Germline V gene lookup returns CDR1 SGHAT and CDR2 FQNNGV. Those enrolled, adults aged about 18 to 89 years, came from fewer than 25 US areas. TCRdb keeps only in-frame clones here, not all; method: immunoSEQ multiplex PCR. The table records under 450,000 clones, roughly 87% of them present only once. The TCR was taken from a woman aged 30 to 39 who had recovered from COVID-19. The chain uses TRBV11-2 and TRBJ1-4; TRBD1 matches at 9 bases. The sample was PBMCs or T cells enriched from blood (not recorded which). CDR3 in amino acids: CASSSLTGGTLFF. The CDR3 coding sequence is TGTGCCAGCAGCTCGTTGACAGGGGGGACACTGTTTTTT.